A selection of T cell receptor beta chains follows, all from one sample in a study of blood T cell repertoires in COVID-19. Profiling relied on immunoSEQ multiplex PCR, and the TCRdb table lists in-frame clones only, not all of them. The table lists about 100,000 clones, approximately 84% of them singletons. The source material was peripheral blood. These receptors were collected from a man younger than 45 in a cohort sampled during active COVID-19. The CDR3 runs from the conserved cysteine through the conserved F or W. A D gene is named only where the DNA matches it firmly. Clone sizes are given selectively: once, few, many, or a class where the clone is expanded.

size,V,D,J,DNA,CDR3
NA,TRBV7-2,TRBD1,TRBJ1-4,TGTGCCAGCAGCTCTGGACAGGGGGCTGAAAAACTGTTTTTT,CASSSGQGAEKLFF
NA,TRBV2,TRBD1,TRBJ1-2,TGTGCCAGCAGTCGCCGGGACAGGGGCTACACCTTC,CASSRRDRGYTF
NA,TRBV7-9,TRBD1,TRBJ1-6,TGTGCCAGCAGCACCGGGACAGCAAGGAGCTCCTATAATTCACCCCTCCACTTT,CASSTGTARSSYNSPLHF
few,TRBV19,TRBD1,TRBJ1-2,TGTGCCAGTAGTTACGGGACAGGGATCACTAGCTATGGCTACACCTTC,CASSYGTGITSYGYTF
NA,TRBV18,NA,TRBJ1-1,TGTGCCAGCTCACCGCAGGTGAACACTGAAGCTTTCTTT,CASSPQVNTEAFF
NA,TRBV6-5,TRBD1,TRBJ1-6,TGTGCCAGCAGCCAAGAGGGGGACAGGACCTCACCCCTCCACTTT,CASSQEGDRTSPLHF
NA,TRBV18,NA,TRBJ1-3,TGTGCCAGCTCGCCAAACAGGGACTCTGGAAACACCATATATTTT,CASSPNRDSGNTIYF
NA,TRBV6-6,NA,TRBJ2-3,TGTGCCGGGGCACAGGGCCCAGTCACAGATACGCAGTATTTT,CAGAQGPVTDTQYF
NA,TRBV7-6,TRBD2,TRBJ2-1,TGTGCCAGCAGCCTACTAGCGGGGGGGGTACATGAGCAGTTCTTC,CASSLLAGGVHEQFF
NA,TRBV5-4,NA,TRBJ2-7,TGTGCCAGCAGCTTGGGAGGGATCGAGCAGTACTTC,CASSLGGIEQYF
once,TRBV3-1/TRBV3-2,NA,TRBJ2-7,TGTGCCAGCAGCCCGAGGACTCTCTACGAGCAGTACTTC,CASSPRTLYEQYF
once,TRBV19,NA,TRBJ2-7,TGTGCCAGTAGCGACCAGGGGACCTACGAGCAGTACTTC,CASSDQGTYEQYF
once,TRBV27,NA,TRBJ2-2,TGTGCCAGCAGCCAAAACTATCAGGGCACCGGGGAGCTGTTTTTT,CASSQNYQGTGELFF
NA,TRBV30,TRBD2,TRBJ2-5,TGTGCCTGGAGCCGGACTAGTACACAAGAGACCCAGTACTTC,CAWSRTSTQETQYF
NA,TRBV15,TRBD2,TRBJ2-1,TGTGCCACCAGCAGAGGGACTAGCGGGGGGGCCCATGAGCAGTTCTTC,CATSRGTSGGAHEQFF
NA,TRBV12-5,TRBD1,TRBJ2-7,TGTGCTAGTGGCCGGGGACAGACCTACGAGCAGTACTTC,CASGRGQTYEQYF
NA,TRBV3-1/TRBV3-2,TRBD1,TRBJ1-5,TGTGCCAGCAGCACAGACAGGGCCTATCAGCCCCAGCATTTT,CASSTDRAYQPQHF
NA,TRBV27,NA,TRBJ2-3,TGTGCCAGCAGTTTATCGGCTAGCACAGATACGCAGTATTTT,CASSLSASTDTQYF
NA,TRBV7-8,TRBD1,TRBJ2-7,TGTGCCAGCAGCCAGGGGGGGACAGGGTTCGGGCAGTACTTC,CASSQGGTGFGQYF
NA,TRBV2,TRBD2,TRBJ2-7,TGTGCCAGCAGTGAACGGACTAGGTGGGAGCAGTACTTC,CASSERTRWEQYF